These 27 T cell receptor beta chains were sequenced from one sample in a study of identical twins. A single record per CDR3 protein comes from TCRdb applying MiXCR to the 5' RACE reads. This table holds about 210,000 distinct CDR3 sequences, roughly 9.4% found once. The sequenced sample consisted of memory (CD45RO+) T cells sorted from blood. These receptors came from a woman aged 18 to 35 in good health.

The table lists this clonotype with a few counts. The rearrangement joins TRBV12-3 or TRBV12-4 to TRBJ1-1, with a possible D match to TRBD1 (5 bases). V dropped 1 base and J dropped 0 bases, with 18 bases sitting between them. This CDR3 spans 18 amino acids. This CDR3 is CASSLVLTVGVLNTEAFF. CDR3 sequence (DNA): TGTGCCAGCAGTTTAGTATTGACAGTCGGGGTCTTGAACACTGAAGCTTTCTTT.

This clonotype showed up many times. This chain links TRBV12-3 or TRBV12-4 with TRBJ2-7; 7 nucleotides match TRBD1. CDR3 size: 17 residues. V was clipped by 6 bases and J by 2 bases; unmatched bases: 16. The CDR3 spells CASSFSLGRDRAYEQYF. As DNA, the CDR3 is TGTGCCAGCAGCTTCAGCCTAGGACGGGACAGAGCCTACGAGCAGTACTTC.

V and J are TRBV4-3 and TRBJ2-1, with D possibly matching TRBD2 (5 bases). V dropped 0 bases and J dropped 6 bases, with 12 bases sitting between them. CDR1 and CDR2 (germline): LGHNA, YSLEER. This CDR3 is built from 15 residues. DNA for the CDR3: TGCGCCAGCAGCCAAGAAGCGGTCGCCGCCAATGAGCAGTTCTTC. Its translation: CASSQEAVAANEQFF.

The chain couples TRBV7-9 to TRBJ2-2; possible D gene TRBD2, 5 bases. Germline CDR1 reads SEHNR; CDR2 reads FQNEAQ (reference sequence). This CDR3 region has 15 residues. Trimming pared 5 bases from V and 4 bases from J, leaving 14 bases between. This CDR3 reads CASSPTAGSTGELFF. The CDR3 DNA reads as TGTGCCAGCAGCCCTACGGCGGGTAGCACCGGGGAGCTGTTTTTT.

This clonotype occurred many times. The chain combines TRBV10-1 with TRBJ2-7; a weak D match, TRBD1 (6 bases). Germline CDR1 and CDR2: WNHNN and SYGVQD (reference sequence). This CDR3 is built from 14 residues. V lost 0 bases and J lost 3, with 9 bases in between. The DNA for the CDR3 is TGCGCCAGCAGTGAGTCGGAAGGGGGCTACGAGCAGTACTTC. Translating gives CASSESEGGYEQYF.

This clonotype was recorded a few times. This chain uses TRBV6-2 or TRBV6-3 with TRBJ2-1, with a weak D call TRBD2 (6 bases). The V gene's germline CDR1 is MNHEY and CDR2 SVGEGT. V lost 6 bases and J lost 5, with 14 bases in between. The CDR3 is 14 residues long. CDR3 bases: TGTGCCAGCAGCCAGGACTACCTAAACAATGAGCAGTTCTTC. This sequence encodes CASSQDYLNNEQFF.

The chain combines TRBV4-3 with TRBJ1-5; D is ambiguous. This CDR3 has 13 amino acids. V was clipped by 0 bases and J by 3 bases, with 3 bases between them. The germline V gene has CDR1 LGHNA and CDR2 YSLEER. CDR3 nucleotides: TGCGCCAGCAGCCAAGATTTCAATCAGCCCCAGCATTTT. It encodes CASSQDFNQPQHF.

The genes are TRBV24-1 and TRBJ2-3; 9 bases are shared with TRBD1. V gave up 2 bases and J gave up 3 bases; unmatched junction bases: 8. This CDR3 has 17 residues. Germline V gene data show CDR1 as KGHDR and CDR2 as SFDVKD. CDR3 DNA sequence: TGTGCCACCAGTGATTCCCGCCGGACAGGGGTAACAGATACGCAGTATTTT. It codes for CATSDSRRTGVTDTQYF.

The sample holds many counts of this clonotype. V gene TRBV4-3 combines with J gene TRBJ2-1; the match to TRBD2 covers 7 bases. Germline lookup yields CDR1 LGHNA and CDR2 YSLEER. V dropped 2 bases and J dropped 9; count of bases not matched to a gene: 4. The CDR3 length is 13 residues. The CDR3 DNA reads TGCGCCAGCAGCCAAACGACTAGCACTGAGCAGTTCTTC. This codes for CASSQTTSTEQFF.

In this sample, this clonotype turned up a few times. The chain is built from TRBV12-3 or TRBV12-4 and TRBJ1-5; 8 nucleotides match TRBD1. The CDR3 totals 16 residues. The ends lost 5 bases at V and 2 bases at J; junction bases unmatched: 8. DNA of the CDR3: TGTGCCAGCAGTCCGCTAGCAGGGGGCGGCAATCAGCCCCAGCATTTT. It encodes CASSPLAGGGNQPQHF.

This sequence joins TRBV30 and TRBJ2-5; D might be TRBD1 (5 bases). CDR1 is GTSNPN and CDR2 is SVGIG in the germline V gene (reference sequence). This CDR3 has 14 amino acids. Trimming cost V 2 bases and J 1 base, with 11 bases left between them. CDR3 residues: CAWSRGRTQETQYF. The CDR3 DNA sequence: TGTGCCTGGAGTAGGGGCAGGACCCAAGAGACCCAGTACTTC.

This clonotype has just one count. CDR3 in amino acids: CASRLAGTGANVLTF. CDR3 sequence (DNA): TGTGCCAGCAGGTTAGCGGGTACTGGGGCCAACGTCCTGACTTTC. The chain carries TRBV6-2 or TRBV6-3 and TRBJ2-6; 7 nucleotides agree with TRBD2. This CDR3 comprises 15 residues. Trimming cost V 6 bases and J 2 bases; bases outside gene matches: 4. Germline V CDR1 and CDR2: MNHEY, SVGEGT.

This chain links TRBV11-3 with TRBJ2-2; 10 nucleotides match TRBD1. The V and J ends lost 7 bases and 7 bases, in that order; junction bases with no gene match: 9. CDR1 is SGHNT and CDR2 is YENEEA in the germline V gene. The CDR3 has 15 residues. Here the CDR3 reads CASNPGQGQSGELFF. For the CDR3, the DNA is TGTGCCAGCAACCCGGGACAGGGGCAGAGCGGGGAGCTGTTTTTT.

Points on this clonotype: Its ends do not fully match the called genes, so a read error is possible. V gene TRBV5-1 combines with J gene TRBJ2-2; 7 nucleotides agree with TRBD2. This CDR3 comprises 12 residues. Germline-derived CDR1 and CDR2 are SGHRS and YFSETQ. The chain's CDR3 is CGSGEFTGELFF. CDR3 nucleotides: TGCGGCAGCGGGGAGTTCACCGGGGAGCTGTTTTTT.

This clonotype was counted at least ten times. The chain combines TRBV5-6 with TRBJ1-1, with D hard to call. The CDR3 loop spans 13 amino acids. The germline V and J ends were trimmed by 1 base and 4 bases, with 8 bases remaining between them. Germline lookup yields CDR1 SGHDT and CDR2 YYEEEE. Here the CDR3 reads CASSLRWGTEAFF. In nucleotides, the CDR3 is TGTGCCAGCAGCTTGCGATGGGGCACTGAAGCTTTCTTT.

The V call is TRBV29-1, the J call TRBJ2-7; weak D call: TRBD1 (7 bases). The CDR3 covers 13 residues. Germline lookup yields CDR1 SQVTM and CDR2 ANQGSEA. Trimming shortened V by 7 bases and J by 4 bases, and 17 bases separated the two germline ends. CDR3 residues: CSAGGGAGYEQYF. CDR3 sequence (DNA): TGCAGCGCCGGAGGGGGCGCAGGGTACGAGCAGTACTTC.

This clonotype came up a few times. V is TRBV6-1 and J is TRBJ1-5, with D perhaps TRBD1 (5 bases). Germline CDR1 is MNHNS and CDR2 is SASEGT. Trimming shortened V by 8 bases and J by 4 bases, and 21 bases separated the two germline ends. This CDR3 contains 16 residues. DNA of the CDR3: TGTGCCAGCCACCGGGGCGAAGGGTCCCCAAATCAGCCCCAGCATTTT. Translated: CASHRGEGSPNQPQHF.

The J gene is TRBJ2-3, the V gene TRBV20-1, with 16 bases lining up with TRBD2. Germline V gives CDR1 DFQATT, CDR2 SNEGSKA (reference sequence). CDR3 length: 17 residues. Unmatched junction bases numbered 12, after V lost 6 bases and J lost 6 bases. The CDR3 here is CSAAAPGLAGGVDTQYF. The CDR3 nucleotides are TGCAGTGCAGCCGCGCCGGGACTAGCGGGGGGGGTGGATACGCAGTATTTT.

The chain links TRBV6-1 to TRBJ2-7; D gene unclear. The V and J ends lost 0 bases and 3 bases respectively, with 6 bases between them. The CDR3 contains 13 residues. Germline V gene sequence: CDR1 MNHNS, CDR2 SASEGT. CDR3 in amino acids: CASSEAGFYEQYF. Here the CDR3 DNA reads TGTGCCAGCAGTGAAGCAGGGTTCTACGAGCAGTACTTC.

The table lists this clonotype with many counts. The V gene is TRBV12-3 or TRBV12-4, the J gene TRBJ1-1, with 7 bases fitting TRBD1. The CDR3 is 13 residues long. V was clipped by 5 bases and J by 5 bases; unmatched bases: 5. The CDR3 is CASSTTGYTEAFF. The CDR3 DNA reads TGTGCCAGCAGTACGACAGGGTATACTGAAGCTTTCTTT.

At least ten counts were recorded for this clonotype. V is TRBV11-2 and J is TRBJ2-1; TRBD2 matches at 11 bases. Germline lookup yields CDR1 SGHAT and CDR2 FQNNGV. CDR3 length: 15 amino acids. With V trimmed by 7 bases and J by 9 bases, 11 bases remained unmatched. The DNA of the CDR3 is TGTGCCAGCAATCTTGTAGCGGGGGGGCACAGTGAGCAGTTCTTC. Translating gives CASNLVAGGHSEQFF. The full variable domain, rest sourced from reference TRBV11-2 and TRBJ2-1, is EAGVAQSPRYKIIEKRQSVAFWCNPISGHATLYWYQQILGQGPKLLIQFQNNGVVDDSQLPKDRFSAERLKGVDSTLKIQPAKLEDSAVYLCASNLVAGGHSEQFFGPGTRLTVL.

This clonotype counts as medium-sized (0.01 to 0.1%). J is TRBJ1-2 and V is TRBV5-5; weak D call: TRBD1 (5 bases). Germline V lookup: CDR1 SGHKS, CDR2 YYEKEE (reference sequence). CDR3 length equals 15 residues. The V gene lost 0 bases and the J gene lost 8 bases, with 17 bases spanning the gap. The CDR3 reads CASSLVGGETRGYTF. CDR3 coding DNA: TGTGCCAGCAGCTTGGTGGGAGGGGAGACAAGAGGCTACACCTTC.

Only a few counts were recorded for this clonotype. The chain has TRBV20-1 and TRBJ1-4, with a possible D match to TRBD1 (5 bases). The CDR3 contains 12 residues. Trimming pared 3 bases from V and 7 bases from J, leaving 9 bases between. The V gene's germline CDR1 is DFQATT and CDR2 SNEGSKA (reference sequence). The CDR3 coding sequence is TGCAGTGCTAGCCGGGGGGGTGAAAAACTGTTTTTT. It specifies CSASRGGEKLFF.

This clonotype has a handful of counts. The rearrangement joins TRBV3-1 to TRBJ2-3, with D perhaps TRBD2 (6 bases). The germline V gene has CDR1 LGHDT and CDR2 YNNKEL (reference sequence). Trimming removed 7 bases from V and 13 bases from J, with 15 bases in between. The CDR3 totals 11 residues. The CDR3 here is CASIRGGLEYF. The CDR3 DNA sequence: TGTGCCAGCATACGTGGAGGGTTGGAGTATTTT.

This clonotype was observed a handful of times. The chain uses TRBV7-9 and TRBJ1-5, with TRBD1 identical over 8 bases. Germline CDR1 reads SEHNR; CDR2 reads FQNEAQ (reference sequence). The trim removed 2 bases at V and 6 bases at J, leaving 6 bases unmatched. This CDR3 has 15 amino acids. CDR3 in DNA: TGTGCCAGCAGCTTATGGGGGGACAGGCCTCAGCCCCAGCATTTT. Translated: CASSLWGDRPQPQHF.

V gene TRBV9 combines with J gene TRBJ1-1; D is undetermined. This CDR3 spans 13 amino acids. The ends were cut back, 4 bases at V and 1 base at J, with 8 bases in the middle. Germline values: CDR1 SGDLS, CDR2 YYNGEE. CDR3 amino acids: CASSNAPNTEAFF. CDR3 coding DNA: TGTGCCAGCAGCAATGCACCGAACACTGAAGCTTTCTTT.

This clonotype came up a few times. This rearrangement joins TRBV11-1 to TRBJ1-5; D uncertain. The germline V gene encodes CDR1 SGHAT and CDR2 FQDESV (reference sequence). The CDR3 covers 13 residues. Trimming took 5 bases from V and 4 from J, leaving 9 bases between them. The CDR3 DNA is TGTGCCAGCAGCCAGGAGTTAAATCAGCCCCAGCATTTT. This encodes CASSQELNQPQHF.